This T cell receptor beta chain is drawn from a study of T cells in tumors after PD-1 blockade. The overall study: No patient had prior checkpoint blockade, systemic immunosuppression, or radiotherapy within 4 weeks. Some patients also took daily vismodegib 150 mg during anti-PD-1 treatment. Mean per blood sample: about 100,000 templates (about 21,000-270,000), roughly 34,000 unique clonotypes.

Assay used: immunoSEQ multiplex PCR; TCRdb lists only in-frame clones, some missing. The sample holds 55,000 to 65,000 clones, roughly 77% seen once. Germline lookup yields CDR1 SQVTM and CDR2 ANQGSEA. This CDR3 has 12 amino acids. V lost 4 bases, J lost 5 bases, and 12 bases lay in between. This chain connects TRBV29-1 to TRBJ2-7, with D uncertain. The sequenced sample was PBMCs, obtained before anti-PD-1 treatment. The clonotype was recovered from a human donor with basal cell carcinoma. The CDR3 DNA is TGCAGCGTTGTCTTGGGTTCCCACGAGCAGTACTTC. This codes for CSVVLGSHEQYF.